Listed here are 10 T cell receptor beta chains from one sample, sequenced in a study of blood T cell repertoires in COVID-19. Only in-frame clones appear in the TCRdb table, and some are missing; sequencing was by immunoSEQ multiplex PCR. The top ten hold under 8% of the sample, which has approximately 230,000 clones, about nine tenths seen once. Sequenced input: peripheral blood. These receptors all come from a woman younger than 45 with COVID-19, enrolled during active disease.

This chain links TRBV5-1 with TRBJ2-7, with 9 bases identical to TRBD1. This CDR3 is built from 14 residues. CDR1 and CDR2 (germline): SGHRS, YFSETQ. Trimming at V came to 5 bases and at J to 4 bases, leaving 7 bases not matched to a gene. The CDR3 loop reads CASSSGTGWYEQYF. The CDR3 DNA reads TGCGCCAGCAGTTCCGGGACAGGGTGGTACGAGCAGTACTTC.

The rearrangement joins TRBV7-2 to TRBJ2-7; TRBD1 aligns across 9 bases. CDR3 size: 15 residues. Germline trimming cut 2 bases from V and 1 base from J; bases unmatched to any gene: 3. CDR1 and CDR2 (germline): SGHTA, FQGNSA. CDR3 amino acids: CASSLLGQGSYEQYF. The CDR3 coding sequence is TGTGCCAGCAGCTTACTGGGACAGGGATCCTACGAGCAGTACTTC.

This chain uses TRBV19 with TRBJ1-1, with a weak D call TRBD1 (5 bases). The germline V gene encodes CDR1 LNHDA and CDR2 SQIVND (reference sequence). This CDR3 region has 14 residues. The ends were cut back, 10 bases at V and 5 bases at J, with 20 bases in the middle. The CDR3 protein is CATLPRGRWTEAFF. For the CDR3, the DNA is TGTGCCACCTTACCCCGGGGGAGGTGGACTGAAGCTTTCTTT.

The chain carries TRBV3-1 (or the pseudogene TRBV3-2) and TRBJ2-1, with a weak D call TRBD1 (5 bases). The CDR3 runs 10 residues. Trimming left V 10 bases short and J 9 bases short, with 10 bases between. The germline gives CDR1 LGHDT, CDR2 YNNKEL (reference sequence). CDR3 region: CATAGFEQFF. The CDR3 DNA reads TGTGCCACGGCAGGGTTTGAGCAGTTCTTC.

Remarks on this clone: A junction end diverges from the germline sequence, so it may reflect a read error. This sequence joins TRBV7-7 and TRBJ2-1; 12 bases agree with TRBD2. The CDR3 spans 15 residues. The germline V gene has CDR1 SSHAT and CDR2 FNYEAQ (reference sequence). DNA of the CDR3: TGTGCTAGCAGCTCTGGACTAGCGGGGATTAATGAGCAGTTCTTC. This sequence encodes CASSSGLAGINEQFF.

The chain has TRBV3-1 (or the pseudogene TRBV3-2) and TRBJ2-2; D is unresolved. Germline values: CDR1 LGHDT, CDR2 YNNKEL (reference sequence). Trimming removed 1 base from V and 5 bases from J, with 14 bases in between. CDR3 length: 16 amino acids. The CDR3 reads CASSQVYSSETGELFF. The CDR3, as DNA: TGTGCCAGCAGCCAAGTTTACAGTAGTGAGACCGGGGAGCTGTTTTTT.

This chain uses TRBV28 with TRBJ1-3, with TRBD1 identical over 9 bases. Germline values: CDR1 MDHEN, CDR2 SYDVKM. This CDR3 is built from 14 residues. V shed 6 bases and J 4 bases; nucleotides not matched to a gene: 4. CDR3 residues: CASRQGAGGNTIYF. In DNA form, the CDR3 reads TGTGCCAGCAGACAGGGGGCGGGAGGAAACACCATATATTTT.

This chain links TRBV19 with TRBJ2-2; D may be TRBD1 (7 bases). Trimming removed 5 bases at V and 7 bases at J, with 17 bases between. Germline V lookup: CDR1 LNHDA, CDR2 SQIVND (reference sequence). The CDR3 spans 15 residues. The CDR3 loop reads CASSLTPRGDGELFF. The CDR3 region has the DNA TGTGCCAGTAGTCTAACCCCCAGGGGGGACGGGGAGCTGTTTTTT.

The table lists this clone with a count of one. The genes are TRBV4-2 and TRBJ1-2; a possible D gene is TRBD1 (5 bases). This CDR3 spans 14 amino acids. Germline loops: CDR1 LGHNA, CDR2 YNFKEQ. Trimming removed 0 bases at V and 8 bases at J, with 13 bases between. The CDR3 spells CASSQENVGAGYTF. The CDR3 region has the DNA TGTGCCAGCAGCCAAGAGAACGTTGGGGCGGGCTACACCTTC.

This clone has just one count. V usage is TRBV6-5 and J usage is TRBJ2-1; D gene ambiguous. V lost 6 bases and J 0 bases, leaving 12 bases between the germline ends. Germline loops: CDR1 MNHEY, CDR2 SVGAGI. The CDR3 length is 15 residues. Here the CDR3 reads CASSVLPSSYNEQFF. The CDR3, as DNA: TGTGCCAGCAGCGTTTTGCCCAGCTCCTACAATGAGCAGTTCTTC.